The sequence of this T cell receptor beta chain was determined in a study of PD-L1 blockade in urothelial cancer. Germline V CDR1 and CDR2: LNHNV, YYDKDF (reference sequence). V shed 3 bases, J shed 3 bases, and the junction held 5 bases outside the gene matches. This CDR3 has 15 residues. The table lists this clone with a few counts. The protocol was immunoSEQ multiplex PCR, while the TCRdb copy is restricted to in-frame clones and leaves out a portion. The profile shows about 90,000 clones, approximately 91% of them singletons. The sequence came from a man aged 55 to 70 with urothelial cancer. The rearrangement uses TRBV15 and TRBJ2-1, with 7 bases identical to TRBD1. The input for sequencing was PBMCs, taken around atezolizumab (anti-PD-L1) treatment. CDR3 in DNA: TGTGCCACCAGCAGGACAGGGTCCAACTACAATGAGCAGTTCTTC. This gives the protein CATSRTGSNYNEQFF.